These 12 T cell receptor beta chains were sequenced from one sample in a study of tumor-infiltrating lymphocytes in primary liver carcinoma. TCR beta cDNA was made from 400 to 600 ng total RNA with a constant-region primer. Libraries covering TCR beta were generated through three nested multiplex PCR rounds (using a slightly modified ARM-PCR). The two initial PCR rounds, about 9 cycles each, used TRBV1-TRBV30 forward and C-beta reverse primers. One entry per CDR3 protein, called by TCRdb with MiXCR from the multiplex PCR reads. The repertoire holds 330,000 or so distinct CDR3 sequences, with less than 75% as singletons. It was unsorted whole blood that yielded blood RNA, and germline DNA was also extracted. Sequenced material: peripheral blood. All receptors derive from a man aged 40-49 years with primary liver carcinoma and hepatitis B virus infection.

About this clonotype itself: At one end the junction does not follow the germline gene, possibly because of a read error. The chain combines TRBV4-3 with TRBJ1-5; possibly TRBD1 for D (5 bases). The CDR3 has 15 amino acids. From germline, CDR1 is LGHNA and CDR2 YSLEER. CDR3 DNA sequence: TGCACCAGCAGCCAAGATTACTGGGGGGATCAGCCCCAGCATTTT. Protein sequence: CTSSQDYWGDQPQHF.

This clonotype was observed many times. The gene calls are TRBV6-6 and TRBJ2-2, with D possibly matching TRBD2 (6 bases). The CDR3 runs 15 residues. V was clipped by 7 bases and J by 2 bases, with 14 bases between them. The germline CDR1 and CDR2 sequences are MNHNY and SVGAGI (reference sequence). CDR3 coding DNA: TGTGCCAGCAACCCCTGGGGGGAAAACACCGGGGAGCTGTTTTTT. This codes for CASNPWGENTGELFF.

The J gene is TRBJ2-5, the V gene TRBV5-1; D perhaps matches TRBD1 (6 bases). CDR1 SGHRS and CDR2 YFSETQ come from the germline V gene. The CDR3 spans 14 residues. The V and J ends lost 5 bases and 2 bases respectively, with 13 bases between them. DNA of the CDR3: TGCGCCAGCAGATCCGGGACAAGACAAGAGACCCAGTACTTC. It codes for CASRSGTRQETQYF. Full variable domain (missing parts from reference TRBV5-1 and TRBJ2-5): KAGVTQTPRYLIKTRGQQVTLSCSPISGHRSVSWYQQTPGQGLQFLFEYFSETQRNKGNFPGRFSGRQFSNSRSEMNVSTLELGDSALYLCASRSGTRQETQYFGPGTRLLVL.

The rearrangement uses TRBV11-2 and TRBJ2-5; weak D call: TRBD2 (5 bases). Germline V gene data show CDR1 as SGHAT and CDR2 as FQNNGV. V was pared by 1 base and J by 3 bases, with 18 bases between. The CDR3 length is 17 residues. DNA for the CDR3: TGTGCCAGCAGCTTAGGGCTAGCCCTGGGAAAAAAAGAGACCCAGTACTTC. This codes for CASSLGLALGKKETQYF.

This clonotype was counted many times. V gene TRBV25-1 combines with J gene TRBJ1-1; D might be TRBD1 (5 bases). V gave up 6 bases and J gave up 1 base, with 9 bases separating them. The germline gives CDR1 MGHDK, CDR2 SYGVNS. The CDR3 is made up of 13 amino acids. The CDR3, as DNA: TGTGCCAGCAGGGGACCCTCGAACACTGAAGCTTTCTTT. Encoded protein: CASRGPSNTEAFF.

Notes on this clonotype: A read error is likely, as this CDR3 ends without the conserved phenylalanine or tryptophan. No DNA is shown, since the ends of the CDR3 on it are uncertain; the CDR3 is the one TCRdb lists. The V call is TRBV10-2, the J call TRBJ2-4; the tabulated D call, TRBD1, remains unverified against the DNA. Germline CDR1 WSHSY, CDR2 SAAADI. 15 amino acids form the CDR3, both terminal residues included. CDR3 sequence: CTRSTSGQGVDIQYL.

The chain carries TRBV4-1 and TRBJ2-1; possibly TRBD2 for D (7 bases). Germline CDR1 MGHRA, CDR2 YSYEKL. The V gene lost 5 bases and the J gene lost 7 bases, with 21 bases spanning the gap. The CDR3 spans 16 residues. The CDR3 region is CASSDGGRGAVNEQFF. CDR3 nucleotide sequence: TGCGCCAGCAGCGATGGGGGTCGGGGGGCGGTAAATGAGCAGTTCTTC.

This clonotype occurred a few times. The chain joins TRBV5-1 to TRBJ2-1, with 9 nucleotides matching TRBD2. Per the germline V gene, CDR1 is SGHRS and CDR2 is YFSETQ. CDR3 length: 16 residues. Trimming cost V 6 bases and J 1 base; bases outside gene matches: 8. CDR3 loop: CASTDAAGGSYNEQFF. In DNA form, the CDR3 reads TGCGCCAGCACGGACGCAGCGGGAGGATCCTACAATGAGCAGTTCTTC. Full variable domain (remainder filled in from reference TRBV5-1 and TRBJ2-1): KAGVTQTPRYLIKTRGQQVTLSCSPISGHRSVSWYQQTPGQGLQFLFEYFSETQRNKGNFPGRFSGRQFSNSRSEMNVSTLELGDSALYLCASTDAAGGSYNEQFFGPGTRLTVL.

To note about this clonotype: Its ends do not fully match the called genes, so a read error is possible. The V gene is TRBV11-1, the J gene TRBJ2-4; 7 nucleotides align to TRBD1. The V gene's germline CDR1 is SGHAT and CDR2 FQDESV (reference sequence). This CDR3 contains 16 residues. CDR3 nucleotides: TGCGCCAGCGGCCTATGGCCGGGACAGAGTCAAAACATTCAGTACTTC. This translates into CASGLWPGQSQNIQYF.

With regard to this clonotype: Compared with germline, one end of the junction differs, possibly owing to a read error. CDR3 sequence (DNA): TGTGCCGGCAGCCCGACTAGCGGCCCCTACGATGAGCAGTTCTTC. It yields the protein CAGSPTSGPYDEQFF. The chain is built from TRBV11-2 and TRBJ2-1, with 9 bases fitting TRBD2. Germline CDR1 reads SGHAT; CDR2 reads FQNNGV. This CDR3 is built from 15 residues.

The genes are TRBV5-8 and TRBJ2-7; 14 bases line up with TRBD2. The CDR3 is made up of 16 amino acids. Germline CDR1 reads SGHTS; CDR2 reads YDEGEE. Trimming removed 0 bases from V and 4 bases from J; junction bases left unmatched: 3. The CDR3 sequence is CASSLEGTSGSYEQYF. The CDR3 DNA reads TGTGCCAGCAGCTTGGAGGGGACTAGCGGGAGTTACGAGCAGTACTTC.

Comment on this clonotype: A much larger clone is a single base away; this may be a read error. The chain links TRBV12-3 or TRBV12-4 to TRBJ1-2; D is uncertain. V shed 3 bases and J shed 4 bases, with 12 bases lying between them. The CDR3 has 14 amino acids. CDR3 DNA: TGTGCCAGCAGTTTGTGTAGGCAGCCCTATGGCTACACCTTC. This encodes CASSLCRQPYGYTF.